Presented here are 2 T cell receptor beta chains from one specimen sequenced in a study of control samples from healthy donors and cancer patients. The data were produced by immunoSEQ multiplex PCR, yet TCRdb's version contains in-frame clones alone and is incomplete. The sample holds approximately 100,000 clones, 75% to 95% seen once. Specimen: blood. These receptor sequences come from a woman under 30 in good health.

The chain joins TRBV12-3 or TRBV12-4 to TRBJ1-1; unclear D gene. This CDR3 region has 11 residues. V gave up 3 bases and J gave up 5 bases, with 4 bases separating them. The CDR3: CASSLRTEAFF. In DNA, the CDR3 is TGTGCCAGCAGTTTGAGGACTGAAGCTTTCTTT.

The chain links TRBV11-2 to TRBJ1-3; D uncertain. This CDR3 comprises 14 residues. Trimming pared 1 base from V and 0 bases from J, leaving 4 bases between. Germline-derived CDR1 and CDR2 are SGHAT and FQNNGV. The CDR3 region is CASSLGTSGNTIYF. The CDR3 DNA sequence: TGTGCCAGCAGCTTAGGCACCTCTGGAAACACCATATATTTT.